Listed below are T cell receptor beta chains from one sample, sequenced in a study of PD-1 blockade in classical Hodgkin lymphoma. Repertoires were generated with immunoSEQ multiplex PCR, while TCRdb's copy carries only in-frame clones and drops some. The sample has about 9,700 clones, over 80% seen once; the top ten hold about 42%. Specimen: peripheral blood mononuclear cells (PBMCs), collected before the fourth cycle of nivolumab. The source is a human donor with classical Hodgkin lymphoma. Each CDR3 is given with its conserved first and last residue. A D gene is named only where the DNA matches it firmly. For some rows the clone size is stated as once, few or many, or as a class when expanded; others skip it.

V	J	D	size	DNA	CDR3
TRBV11-3	TRBJ2-3	TRBD2	few	TGTGCCAGCAGCTTCACACTAGCGGGGTCCGATACGCAGTATTTT	CASSFTLAGSDTQYF
TRBV28	TRBJ1-2	.	.	TGTGCCAGTACCTCAGGGAACTATGGCTACACCTTC	CASTSGNYGYTF
TRBV6-6	TRBJ2-7	.	.	TGTGCCAGCAGTTACGGCGCGGGAAAAGGCTACGAGCAGTACTTC	CASSYGAGKGYEQYF
TRBV27	TRBJ2-3	TRBD2	.	TGTGCCAGCAGGGGGACTAGCGGGGGGCCGGATACGCAGTATTTT	CASRGTSGGPDTQYF
TRBV7-2	TRBJ1-5	.	.	TGTGCCAGCAGCTTATACTCAGGGGAACAGCCCCAGCATTTT	CASSLYSGEQPQHF
TRBV5-6	TRBJ2-5	TRBD1	.	TGTGCCAGCAGCTTGGGTGGACAGGGCGAGGAGACCCAGTACTTC	CASSLGGQGEETQYF
TRBV27	TRBJ1-5	TRBD1	.	TGTGCCAGCAGTTATCAGGGGGCCTCCAATCAGCCCCAGCATTTT	CASSYQGASNQPQHF
TRBV6-6	TRBJ1-1	.	.	TGTGCCAGCAGTTCCCAAGTCATTCCCCGGGACGGGAGTGCTTTCTTT	CASSSQVIPRDGSAFF
TRBV30	TRBJ1-3	.	.	TGTGCCAGCCGAGTCCCTGCCTCTGGAAACACCATATATTTT	CASRVPASGNTIYF
TRBV6-1	TRBJ1-1	TRBD1	.	TGTGCCAGCAGTGCGGACAGGGCGGACACTGAAGCTTTCTTT	CASSADRADTEAFF
TRBV6-5	TRBJ2-1	TRBD2	.	TGTGCCAGCAGTTACTCGCTGGCGGGGGGACATGAGCAGTTCTTC	CASSYSLAGGHEQFF
TRBV6-6	TRBJ2-7	.	.	TGTGCCAGCAGCGACGGAGGGATCTACGAGCAGTACTTC	CASSDGGIYEQYF
TRBV6-1	TRBJ1-2	.	.	TGTGCCAGCAGTGAAAGCCGCAGGGCGTATGGCTACACCTTC	CASSESRRAYGYTF
TRBV18	TRBJ1-5	.	.	TGTGCCAGCTCACCACGGGAGAGCAATCAGCCCCAGCATTTT	CASSPRESNQPQHF
TRBV5-1	TRBJ2-3	TRBD1	.	TGCGCCAGCAGCACCCAGGGGGCAGATACGCAGTATTTT	CASSTQGADTQYF
TRBV7-8	TRBJ1-4	.	.	TGTGCCAGCAGCCACCGACGAATTGAAGGGGAACTGTTTTTT	CASSHRRIEGELFF
TRBV28	TRBJ2-7	TRBD1	.	TGTGCCAGCAGTTTGGGACAGGGGGCTGGGGTATTCTACGAGCAGTACTTC	CASSLGQGAGVFYEQYF
TRBV21-1	TRBJ2-3	.	.	.	CASSRVGQGTDTQYF
TRBV19	TRBJ1-6	.	.	TGTGCCAGTAAGCCCGACAGCATTTCGCGTAATTCACCCCTCCACTTT	CASKPDSISRNSPLHF
TRBV5-8	TRBJ2-5	TRBD1	once	TGTGCCAGCAGCTGGGGACAGGGTGGAGAGACCCAGTACTTC	CASSWGQGGETQYF
TRBV19	TRBJ1-4	.	few	TGTGCCAGTAGCCAAGCCGGGACGCAGGAAAAACTGTTTTTT	CASSQAGTQEKLFF
TRBV2	TRBJ1-2	.	few	TGTGCCAGCAGTGACACATTAACCGGGAGAGGCTACACCTTC	CASSDTLTGRGYTF
TRBV6-5	TRBJ1-2	TRBD1	.	TGTGCCACCAAATTTTTTGACAGGGGAGATGGCTACACCTTC	CATKFFDRGDGYTF
TRBV7-2	TRBJ1-1	.	once	TGTGCCAGCAGCCCGAATCGGGGGATGAGTGCTTTCTTT	CASSPNRGMSAFF
TRBV13	TRBJ1-1	.	large	TGTGCCAGCAGCTTAAGCCCTGAAGCTTTCTTT	CASSLSPEAFF
TRBV30	TRBJ2-7	.	.	TGTGCCTGGAACGGGCCTGATGGTTACGAGCAGTACTTC	CAWNGPDGYEQYF
TRBV18	TRBJ1-4	TRBD1	.	TGTGCCAGCTCACCAGGGACAGGGAGCGTGGAAAAACTGTTTTTT	CASSPGTGSVEKLFF
TRBV5-1	TRBJ1-3	TRBD1	.	TGCGCCAGCAGCCCGGGACAGGGAGAAAACACCATATATTTT	CASSPGQGENTIYF
TRBV6-5	TRBJ1-6	TRBD1	.	TGTGCCAGCAGTGGAGGGGGCGGACCCCTCCACTTT	CASSGGGGPLHF
TRBV19	TRBJ2-5	.	once	TGTGCCAGTAGTGTCCTAGCGAAAGAGACCCAGTACTTC	CASSVLAKETQYF
TRBV7-9	TRBJ2-7	.	once	TGTGCCAGCAGCGACAACCGTTTCCCCTACGAGCAGTACTTC	CASSDNRFPYEQYF
TRBV7-3	TRBJ2-3	.	.	TGTGCCAGCGGTTTTGGGGGCACAGATACGCAGTATTTT	CASGFGGTDTQYF
TRBV30	TRBJ1-2	.	.	TGTGCCTGGACCCTGGAGGGGATACCGATCTATGGCTACACCTTC	CAWTLEGIPIYGYTF
TRBV5-1	TRBJ2-2	TRBD1	.	TGCGCCAGCAGACCCCAGGGGGCAAACACCGGGGAGCTGTTTTTT	CASRPQGANTGELFF
TRBV28	TRBJ2-2	.	large	TGTGCCAGCCATGCCGGCTCGAACACCGGGGAGCTGTTTTTT	CASHAGSNTGELFF
TRBV7-2	TRBJ1-2	.	.	TGTGCCAGCAGCCAAGAGACTGCCAGCTACACCTTC	CASSQETASYTF
TRBV6-1	TRBJ2-7	TRBD2	.	TGTGCCAGCAGTGTCTCCGGGACTAGCGGCTACGAGCAGTACTTC	CASSVSGTSGYEQYF
TRBV7-3	TRBJ2-3	.	.	TGTGCCAGCAGCTTAATCCTAGCTGGGTATTCAGGGACGCAGTATTTT	CASSLILAGYSGTQYF
TRBV11-2	TRBJ1-4	.	.	TGTGCCAGCAGCTTAGGCCCAGGGGCAACTAATGAAAAACTGTTTTTT	CASSLGPGATNEKLFF
TRBV7-2	TRBJ2-2	.	.	TGTGCCAGCAGCTTAACGGACTCTAGCGGGGAGCTGTTTTTT	CASSLTDSSGELFF
TRBV7-3	TRBJ1-2	.	once	TGTGCCAGCACCCCTCGGCACTCCGGCGGCTACACCTTC	CASTPRHSGGYTF